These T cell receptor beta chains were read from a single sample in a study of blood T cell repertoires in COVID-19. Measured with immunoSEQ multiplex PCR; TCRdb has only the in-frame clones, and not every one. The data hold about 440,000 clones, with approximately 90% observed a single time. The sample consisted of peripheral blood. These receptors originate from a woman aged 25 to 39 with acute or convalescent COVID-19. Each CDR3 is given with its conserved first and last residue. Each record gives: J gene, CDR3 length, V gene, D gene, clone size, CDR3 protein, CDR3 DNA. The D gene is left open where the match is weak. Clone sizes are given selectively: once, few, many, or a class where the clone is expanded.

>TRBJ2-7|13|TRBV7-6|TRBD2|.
CASGGGHLYEQYF
TGTGCCAGTGGCGGGGGGCACCTCTACGAGCAGTACTTC
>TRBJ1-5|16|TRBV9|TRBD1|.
CATLNPGQGNDQPQHF
TGTGCCACCTTAAACCCGGGACAGGGGAATGATCAGCCCCAGCATTTT
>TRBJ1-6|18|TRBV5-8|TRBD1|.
CASSTPESTTGGLSPLHF
TGTGCCAGCAGCACCCCCGAATCGACGACAGGGGGCCTTTCACCCCTCCACTTT
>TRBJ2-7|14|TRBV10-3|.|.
CAISESRTTDEQYF
TGTGCCATCAGTGAGTCCCGGACTACCGACGAGCAGTACTTC
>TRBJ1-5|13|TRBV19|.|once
CASSSTVGQPQHF
TGTGCCAGTAGTAGTACAGTGGGCCAGCCCCAGCATTTT
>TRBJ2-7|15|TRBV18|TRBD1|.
CASSPTGTVSYEQYF
TGTGCCAGCTCCCCCACCGGGACAGTGTCCTACGAGCAGTACTTC
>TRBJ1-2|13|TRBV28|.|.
CASSSRGNYGYTF
TGTGCCAGCAGTTCCCGGGGGAACTATGGCTACACCTTC
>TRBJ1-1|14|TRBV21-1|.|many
CASSKEVATSGAFF
TGTGCCAGCAGCAAAGAGGTGGCGACATCGGGGGCTTTCTTT
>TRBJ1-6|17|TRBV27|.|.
CASSLGSGFYYNSPLHF
TGTGCCAGCAGTTTAGGTTCAGGGTTCTACTATAATTCACCCCTCCACTTT
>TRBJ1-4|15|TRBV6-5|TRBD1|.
CASNPGQGPYEKLFF
TGTGCCAGCAATCCGGGACAGGGCCCTTATGAAAAACTGTTTTTT
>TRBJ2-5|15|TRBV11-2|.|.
CASSAGGLLQETQYF
TGTGCCAGCAGCGCGGGCGGACTACTCCAAGAGACCCAGTACTTC
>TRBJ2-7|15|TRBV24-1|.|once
CATSEGWGASGEQYF
TGTGCCACCAGTGAGGGGTGGGGCGCATCGGGCGAGCAGTACTTC
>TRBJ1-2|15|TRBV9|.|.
CASSPGGVLNYGYTF
TGTGCCAGCAGCCCCGGGGGGGTTTTAAACTATGGCTACACCTTC
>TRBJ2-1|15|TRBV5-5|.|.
CATSIGGGPGNEQFF
TGTGCCACCTCAATTGGGGGGGGGCCAGGGAATGAGCAGTTCTTC
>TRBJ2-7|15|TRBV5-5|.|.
CASSLAKRLPDEQYF
TGTGCCAGCAGCTTGGCCAAACGCCTACCCGACGAGCAGTACTTC
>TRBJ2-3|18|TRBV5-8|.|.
CASSPSREILASTDTQYF
TGTGCCAGCAGCCCGTCACGGGAGATCCTAGCTAGCACAGATACGCAGTATTTT
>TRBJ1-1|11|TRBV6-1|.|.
CASGAQSEAFF
TGTGCCAGCGGGGCACAGAGCGAAGCTTTCTTT
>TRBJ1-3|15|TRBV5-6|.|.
CASSLHGALGNTIYF
TGTGCCAGCAGCCTCCACGGTGCCCTTGGAAACACCATATATTTT
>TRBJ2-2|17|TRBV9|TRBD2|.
CASSGSSGGASTGELFF
TGTGCCAGCAGCGGATCTAGCGGGGGGGCCTCGACCGGGGAGCTGTTTTTT
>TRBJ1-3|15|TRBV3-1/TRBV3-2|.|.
CASSHMGATGNTIYF
TGTGCCAGCAGCCATATGGGGGCGACCGGAAACACCATATATTTT
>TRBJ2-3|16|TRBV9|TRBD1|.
CASSTRTGGVTDTQYF
TGTGCCAGCAGCACCCGGACAGGGGGCGTAACAGATACGCAGTATTTT
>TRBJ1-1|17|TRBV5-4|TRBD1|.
CASSLGGPQGLNTEAFF
TGTGCCAGCAGCTTGGGGGGGCCACAGGGGTTGAACACTGAAGCTTTCTTT
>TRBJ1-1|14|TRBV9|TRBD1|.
CASSIGTGWAEAFF
TGTGCCAGCAGCATCGGGACAGGGTGGGCTGAAGCTTTCTTT
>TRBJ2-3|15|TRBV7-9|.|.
CASSLLQGRTDTQYF
TGTGCCAGCAGCTTATTGCAGGGCCGCACAGATACGCAGTATTTT
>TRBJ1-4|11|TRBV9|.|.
CASSGEEKLFF
TGTGCCAGCAGCGGCGAGGAAAAACTGTTTTTT
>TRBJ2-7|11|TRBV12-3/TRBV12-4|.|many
CASSFAGEQYF
TGTGCCAGCAGTTTTGCGGGCGAGCAGTACTTC
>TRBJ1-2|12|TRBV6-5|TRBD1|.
CACSGTGYGYTF
TGTGCCTGCTCCGGGACAGGGTATGGCTACACCTTC
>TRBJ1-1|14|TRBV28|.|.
CASSLEGRVTEAFF
TGTGCCAGCAGTTTGGAGGGGAGGGTCACTGAAGCTTTCTTT
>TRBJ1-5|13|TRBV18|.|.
CASSPDRYQPQHF
TGTGCCAGCTCCCCGGACAGATATCAGCCCCAGCATTTT
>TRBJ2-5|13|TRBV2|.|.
CASSEVGLETQYF
TGTGCCAGCAGTGAAGTGGGGCTGGAGACCCAGTACTTC
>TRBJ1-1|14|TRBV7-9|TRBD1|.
CASSSRRGRSEAFF
TGTGCCAGCAGCTCTCGGAGGGGGCGAAGTGAAGCTTTCTTT
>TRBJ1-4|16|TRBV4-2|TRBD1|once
CASSQPDDRGYEKLFF
TGTGCCAGCAGCCAACCTGACGACAGGGGATATGAAAAACTGTTTTTT
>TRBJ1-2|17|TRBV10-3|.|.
CAISEGGQPSTNYGYTF
TGTGCCATCAGTGAGGGTGGGCAGCCTTCAACCAACTATGGCTACACCTTC
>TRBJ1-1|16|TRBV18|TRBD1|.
CASSPDRGSKNTEAFF
TGTGCCAGCTCACCAGACAGGGGTTCGAAAAACACTGAAGCTTTCTTT
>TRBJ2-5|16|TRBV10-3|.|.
CAISVFGGGEQETQYF
TGTGCCATCAGTGTTTTCGGAGGAGGAGAACAAGAGACCCAGTACTTC
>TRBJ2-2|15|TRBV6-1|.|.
CASSESQGGTGELFF
TGTGCCAGCAGTGAAAGTCAGGGGGGCACCGGGGAGCTGTTTTTT
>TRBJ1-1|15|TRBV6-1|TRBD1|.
CASSSRQGLNTEAFF
TGTGCCAGCAGTTCCCGACAGGGTCTGAACACTGAAGCTTTCTTT
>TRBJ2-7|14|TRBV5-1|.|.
CASSSGQGSYEQYF
TGCGCCAGCAGCTCCGGACAAGGAAGCTACGAGCAGTACTTC
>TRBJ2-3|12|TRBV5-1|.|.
CASSPGADTQYF
TGCGCCAGCAGCCCGGGGGCAGATACGCAGTATTTT
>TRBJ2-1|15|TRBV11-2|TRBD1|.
CASIQTGQGMREQFF
TGTGCCAGCATCCAAACGGGACAGGGTATGAGGGAGCAGTTCTTC
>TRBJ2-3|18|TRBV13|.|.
CASSLPAPFRRRTDTQYF
TGTGCCAGCAGCCTTCCCGCCCCCTTTAGGCGGAGAACAGATACGCAGTATTTT
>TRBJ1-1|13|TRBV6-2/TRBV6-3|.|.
CASSRQAGAEAFF
TGTGCCAGCAGTCGACAGGCCGGGGCTGAAGCTTTCTTT
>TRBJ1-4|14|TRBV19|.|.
CASRIGTHNEKLFF
TGTGCCAGTAGGATCGGGACTCATAATGAAAAACTGTTTTTT
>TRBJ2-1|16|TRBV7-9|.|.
CASSLEWAGPNNEQFF
TGTGCCAGCAGCTTAGAATGGGCAGGGCCTAACAATGAGCAGTTCTTC
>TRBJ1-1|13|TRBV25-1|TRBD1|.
CASRQGARTEAFF
TGTGCCAGCAGACAGGGGGCAAGAACTGAAGCTTTCTTT